Below, one T cell receptor beta chain is given with its context. The antigen remains unidentified. These data are taken from a study of human T cells and chemical hapten exposure. Study context: TCR yields per sample varied mostly from small pooled library volume differences.

Study results and limitations: No alteration of TCRs above 1 in 1000 frequency was seen with DPC sensitization.

Separate cDNA molecules received unique molecular identifiers, which the library attached to them. As handled by the study authors: A per-sample median of around 88,000 TCRs was observed, with counts ranging from roughly 20,000 to 700,000. Each CDR3 protein gets one entry after TCRdb re-called the reads with MiXCR. The V and J calls were determined by TCRdb, not by the authors. Of around 120,000 distinct CDR3 sequences listed, approximately 9% are singletons. Sequencing started from total RNA isolated from unfractionated whole blood. This TCR was recovered from a human donor in good health. Some clones in this sample may be carry-over from other donors' samples. The sequencing input was whole blood.

CDR3 loop: CSARVGLASTGELFF. For the CDR3, the DNA is TGCAGTGCTAGGGTGGGACTAGCGAGCACCGGGGAGCTGTTTTTT. J is TRBJ2-2 and V is TRBV20-1; 10 bases line up with TRBD2. This CDR3 comprises 15 residues. V trimming: 3 bases; J trimming: 4 bases; junction bases outside the gene matches: 5. Germline V gives CDR1 DFQATT, CDR2 SNEGSKA (reference sequence).